What follows are 6 T cell receptor beta chains derived from one specimen sequenced in a study of CD8 T cells in ankylosing spondylitis. TCRdb analysed the 5' RACE reads with MiXCR anew, one entry per CDR3 protein. The sample has under 300,000 distinct CDR3 sequences, around 10% seen once; the top ten hold 6% to 8.5%. Sequencing was done on a sample of blood, either unsorted or a sorted T cell fraction (not recorded which). These receptors all stem from a male donor with ankylosing spondylitis or in good health (not recorded which).

This clonotype was found a few times. The rearrangement links TRBV7-9 to TRBJ2-7; D may match TRBD1 or TRBD2 (6 bases each). The CDR3 extends over 17 amino acids. The V gene's germline CDR1 is SEHNR and CDR2 FQNEAQ (reference sequence). The V gene lost 5 bases and the J gene lost 3 bases, with 23 bases spanning the gap. The CDR3 here is CASSPRGQGRRGYEQYF. CDR3 nucleotides: TGTGCCAGCAGCCCCCGGGGGCAGGGTAGACGAGGCTACGAGCAGTACTTC.

This clonotype was recorded many times. The rearrangement uses TRBV5-1 and TRBJ1-1; 8 bases line up with TRBD1. The CDR3 has 16 amino acids. Germline-derived CDR1 and CDR2 are SGHRS and YFSETQ. V shed 4 bases and J 4 bases; nucleotides not matched to a gene: 12. The CDR3 protein is CASSPNNRGGATEAFF. DNA for the CDR3: TGCGCCAGCAGCCCCAATAACAGGGGGGGAGCCACTGAAGCTTTCTTT.

This clonotype has at least ten counts. This chain connects TRBV3-1 to TRBJ1-1; 10 bases agree with TRBD1. This CDR3 is built from 15 residues. Germline V lookup: CDR1 LGHDT, CDR2 YNNKEL (reference sequence). The J segment lost 3 bases and the V segment lost 4 bases, leaving 5 bases of the junction unmatched. The CDR3 loop is CASSPDRGADTEAFF. In nucleotides, the CDR3 is TGTGCCAGCAGCCCGGACAGGGGGGCGGACACTGAAGCTTTCTTT.

The rearrangement joins TRBV4-2 to TRBJ2-1, with 9 bases matching TRBD2. This CDR3 is 17 amino acids long. The V segment lost 3 bases and the J segment 2 bases; nucleotides outside the gene matches: 8. Looked up from germline, CDR1 is LGHNA and CDR2 is YNFKEQ. The CDR3 loop reads CASSQAVAGDTYNEQFF. The CDR3 DNA reads TGTGCCAGCAGCCAGGCCGTAGCGGGGGACACCTACAATGAGCAGTTCTTC.

This clonotype was counted at least ten times. This chain joins TRBV5-5 and TRBJ1-1; the match to TRBD1 covers 9 bases. Germline V gene sequence: CDR1 SGHKS, CDR2 YYEKEE (reference sequence). V lost 3 bases and J lost 3; bases outside the gene matches: 12. CDR3 length: 17 residues. The CDR3 loop reads CASSSIWTGALHTEAFF. The CDR3 region has the DNA TGTGCCAGCAGCTCGATTTGGACAGGGGCCCTCCACACTGAAGCTTTCTTT. Filled out from reference TRBV5-5 and TRBJ1-1, the complete variable domain reads DAGVTQSPTHLIKTRGQQVTLRCSPISGHKSVSWYQQVLGQGPQFIFQYYEKEERGRGNFPDRFSARQFPNYSSELNVNALLLGDSALYLCASSSIWTGALHTEAFFGQGTRLTVV.

This clonotype was counted a few times. The rearrangement links TRBV5-1 to TRBJ2-2; tentatively, D is TRBD1 or TRBD2 (5 bases each). Germline CDR1 reads SGHRS; CDR2 reads YFSETQ. V dropped 5 bases and J dropped 0 bases, with 11 bases sitting between them. The CDR3 sequence is 15 residues long. This chain's CDR3 is CASSQRDANTGELFF. DNA for the CDR3: TGCGCCAGCAGTCAAAGGGACGCGAACACCGGGGAGCTGTTTTTT. Based on the CDR3 plus reference TRBV5-1 and TRBJ2-2, the full variable domain is KAGVTQTPRYLIKTRGQQVTLSCSPISGHRSVSWYQQTPGQGLQFLFEYFSETQRNKGNFPGRFSGRQFSNSRSEMNVSTLELGDSALYLCASSQRDANTGELFFGEGSRLTVL.